This passage covers 15 T cell receptor beta chains from one sample sequenced in a study of shared clonotypes between healthy human individuals. The data were produced by immunoSEQ multiplex PCR, yet TCRdb's version contains in-frame clones alone and is incomplete. The sample consists of about 330,000 clones, roughly 84% of them appearing once. Source material: memory CD8+ T cells sorted from blood. The subset denotes: CD45RO+ cells pooled with CCR7-negative TemRA cells. These receptors originate from a man aged 18 to 30 in good health.

This clone was seen just once. The chain combines TRBV7-2 with TRBJ2-1, with D uncertain. Germline assignment: CDR1 SGHTA and CDR2 FQGNSA. The CDR3 length is 17 residues. The V end lost 3 bases, the J end lost 2 bases, and 17 bases lay between the germline ends. The CDR3 DNA reads TGTGCCAGCAGCTTTTCGGCACTCTGGCGGCCCTACAATGAGCAGTTCTTC. Protein product: CASSFSALWRPYNEQFF.

A few counts support this clone. J is TRBJ2-1 and V is TRBV13, with 8 bases identical to TRBD2. Germline loops: CDR1 PRHDT, CDR2 FYEKMQ (reference sequence). This CDR3 comprises 17 residues. The junction had 10 bases not matched to a gene; V was cut back by 1 base and J by 5 bases. The CDR3 is CASSLDPPGTSNNEQFF. The CDR3 DNA reads TGTGCCAGCAGCTTAGACCCCCCCGGGACTAGTAACAATGAGCAGTTCTTC.

The rearrangement joins TRBV7-3 to TRBJ2-1; D gene ambiguous. The CDR3 contains 13 residues. Germline V lookup: CDR1 SGHTA, CDR2 FQGTGA. The germline V and J ends were trimmed by 4 bases and 4 bases, with 8 bases remaining between them. The CDR3 loop reads CASSSSGYNEQFF. As DNA, the CDR3 is TGTGCCAGCAGCTCATCAGGTTACAATGAGCAGTTCTTC.

This clone was observed a handful of times. V is TRBV11-2 and J is TRBJ2-7; D call uncertain. Per the germline V gene, CDR1 is SGHAT and CDR2 is FQNNGV. There are 12 residues in the CDR3. The germline V and J ends were trimmed by 5 bases and 3 bases, with 8 bases remaining between them. The CDR3 coding sequence is TGTGCCAGCAGCGAAGGGATCTACGAGCAGTACTTC. Amino acids: CASSEGIYEQYF.

The chain joins TRBV5-4 to TRBJ2-7, with 9 bases that match TRBD1. Germline trimming cut 0 bases from V and 4 bases from J; bases unmatched to any gene: 5. Per the germline V gene, CDR1 is SGHNT and CDR2 is YYREEE (reference sequence). This CDR3 has 15 amino acids. Here the CDR3 DNA reads TGTGCCAGCAGCTTGGGACAGGGGGTTGGTTACGAGCAGTACTTC. This encodes CASSLGQGVGYEQYF.

This clone was seen a single time. The CDR3 is CASSQGVGDEQYF. For the CDR3, the DNA is TGCGCCAGCAGCCAGGGGGTAGGCGACGAGCAGTACTTC. The V and J genes are TRBV4-1 and TRBJ2-7; D could derive from TRBD1 or TRBD2 (5 bases each). The V and J ends lost 3 bases and 5 bases respectively, with 11 bases between them. From germline, CDR1 is MGHRA and CDR2 YSYEKL. This CDR3 spans 13 amino acids.

V usage is TRBV18 and J usage is TRBJ2-7, with TRBD2 identical over 9 bases. The CDR3 is 18 amino acids. CDR1 is KGHSH and CDR2 is LQKENI in the germline V gene. V gave up 3 bases and J gave up 1 base; unmatched junction bases: 13. CDR3 in amino acids: CASSPLTSGVDPSYEQYF. CDR3 nucleotides: TGTGCCAGCTCACCGCTGACTAGCGGAGTCGACCCTTCCTACGAGCAGTACTTC.

The CDR3: CASSQVIGEQFF. CDR3 coding DNA: TGCGCCAGCAGCCAAGTAATCGGAGAGCAGTTCTTC. The rearrangement uses TRBV4-1 and TRBJ2-1; D unclear. V was shortened by 1 base and J by 10 bases, with 8 bases between the two germline ends. The CDR3 covers 12 residues. Looked up from germline, CDR1 is MGHRA and CDR2 is YSYEKL.

This chain links TRBV4-1 with TRBJ2-7; D possibly uses TRBD1 or TRBD2 (7 bases each). The V gene lost 8 bases and the J gene lost 3 bases, with 14 bases spanning the gap. Germline lookup yields CDR1 MGHRA and CDR2 YSYEKL. The CDR3 is made up of 13 amino acids. In nucleotides, the CDR3 is TGCGCCAGCTCCCCAGGGGGGGTCTACGAGCAGTACTTC. Translated, it gives CASSPGGVYEQYF.

The table lists this clone with a count of one. The chain employs TRBV7-9 and TRBJ1-2, with 8 positions matching TRBD1. The V and J ends lost 3 bases and 5 bases, in that order; junction bases with no gene match: 5. The CDR3 totals 14 residues. CDR1 SEHNR and CDR2 FQNEAQ come from the germline V gene (reference sequence). The CDR3 DNA follows: TGTGCCAGCAGCTTGGGCAGGGGGCCTTATGGCTACACCTTC. Its translation is CASSLGRGPYGYTF.

The chain employs TRBV11-3 and TRBJ1-5; D possibly corresponds to TRBD1 (5 bases). Germline V gene sequence: CDR1 SGHNT, CDR2 YENEEA. Trimming left V 5 bases short and J 4 bases short, with 18 bases between. This CDR3 region has 16 residues. CDR3 sequence: CASSLPAYRRNQPQHF. In DNA, the CDR3 is TGTGCCAGCAGCCTCCCAGCTTACAGGCGGAATCAGCCCCAGCATTTT.

This rearrangement joins TRBV10-3 to TRBJ2-7; 8 bases match TRBD2. This CDR3 spans 15 amino acids. Per germline, CDR1 ENHRY and CDR2 SYGVKD. Trimming at V came to 7 bases and at J to 2 bases, leaving 10 bases not matched to a gene. DNA of the CDR3: TGTGCCATCACGAATGAGGTAGCGGGACCCTACGAGCAGTACTTC. Translating it yields CAITNEVAGPYEQYF.

This clone was recorded at least ten times. This rearrangement joins TRBV4-1 to TRBJ2-7; possible D gene TRBD2, 5 bases. CDR3 length: 14 amino acids. Germline V gene lookup returns CDR1 MGHRA and CDR2 YSYEKL. V shed 1 base and J shed 2 bases, with 9 bases lying between them. The DNA for the CDR3 is TGCGCCAGCAGCCAAGTGTTCGGGACCTACGAGCAGTACTTC. Translating it yields CASSQVFGTYEQYF.

V gene TRBV27 combines with J gene TRBJ2-1; D may match TRBD1 or TRBD2 (6 bases each). CDR3 length: 14 residues. The germline CDR1 and CDR2 sequences are MNHEY and SMNVEV (reference sequence). Trimming removed 6 bases from V and 4 bases from J, with 13 bases in between. CDR3 amino acids: CASSLRGQYNEQFF. CDR3 sequence (DNA): TGTGCCAGCAGCCTCCGGGGGCAATACAATGAGCAGTTCTTC.

The chain recombines TRBV10-3 with TRBJ2-3; D tentatively reads TRBD1 or TRBD2 (5 bases each). Germline values: CDR1 ENHRY, CDR2 SYGVKD. Deletions cut 8 bases from V and 4 bases from J, with 22 bases between. This CDR3 contains 16 residues. Here the CDR3 reads CAIGAPGRGVADTQYF. The DNA of the CDR3 is TGTGCCATCGGGGCTCCGGGACGAGGGGTAGCAGATACGCAGTATTTT.